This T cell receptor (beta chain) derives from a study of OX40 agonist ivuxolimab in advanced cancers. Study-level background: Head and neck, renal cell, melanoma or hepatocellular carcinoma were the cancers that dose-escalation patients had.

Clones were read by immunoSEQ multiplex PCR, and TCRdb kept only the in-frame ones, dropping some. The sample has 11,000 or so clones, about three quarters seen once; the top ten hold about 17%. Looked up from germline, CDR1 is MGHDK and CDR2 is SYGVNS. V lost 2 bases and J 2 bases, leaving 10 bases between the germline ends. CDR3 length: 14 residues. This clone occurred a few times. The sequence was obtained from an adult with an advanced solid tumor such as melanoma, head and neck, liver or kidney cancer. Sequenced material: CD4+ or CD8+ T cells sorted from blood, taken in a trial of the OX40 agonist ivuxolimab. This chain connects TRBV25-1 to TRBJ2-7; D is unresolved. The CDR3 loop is CASSEVNGPYEQYF. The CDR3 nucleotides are TGTGCCAGCAGTGAAGTAAACGGACCCTACGAGCAGTACTTC.